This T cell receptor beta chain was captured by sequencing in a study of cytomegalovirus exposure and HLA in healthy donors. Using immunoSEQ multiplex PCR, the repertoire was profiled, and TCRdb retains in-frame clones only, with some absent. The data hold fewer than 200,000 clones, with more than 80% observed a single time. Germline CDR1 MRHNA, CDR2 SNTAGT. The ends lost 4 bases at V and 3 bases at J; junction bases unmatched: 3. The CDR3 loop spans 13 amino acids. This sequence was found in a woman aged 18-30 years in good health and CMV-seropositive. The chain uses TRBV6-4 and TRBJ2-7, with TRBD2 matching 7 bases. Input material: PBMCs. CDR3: CASSVERGYEQYF. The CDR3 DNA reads TGTGCCAGCAGTGTCGAGCGGGGCTACGAGCAGTACTTC.